Ten or more counts support the clone carrying this TCR beta chain. Germline CDR1 reads MNHEY; CDR2 reads SVGEGT. Deletions cut 8 bases from V and 4 bases from J, with 14 bases between. The CDR3 totals 13 residues. This entry belongs to a study of T cells in Graves' hyperthyroidism and ophthalmopathy. Researchers amplified the TCR beta CDR3 regions from RNA transcripts. TCR CDR3 underwent first-round RT-PCR with the HTBI primer set. Via MiXCR, TCRdb re-called the multiplex PCR reads, giving one row per CDR3 protein. The sample contains some 270,000 distinct CDR3 sequences, about an eighth of which appear only once. Blood dates from first hyperthyroidism diagnosis, before any ophthalmopathy symptoms.

This chain uses TRBV6-2 or TRBV6-3 with TRBJ1-2; a weak D match, TRBD1 (6 bases). Source material: blood. The sequence was obtained from a woman between 25 and 40 years old with Graves' hyperthyroidism that later progressed to Graves' ophthalmopathy. The CDR3 DNA reads TGTGCCAGCGGCTTTGAGGGGGGCTATGGCTACACCTTC. Residues: CASGFEGGYGYTF.